This T cell receptor beta chain was sequenced in a study of blood T cell repertoires in COVID-19. Study information: Acute-phase and convalescent COVID-19 samples originated in the United States, Italy and Spain. The cDNA or gDNA used as material had been derived from T cells, B-cell-depleted T cells, or PBMCs.

As processed by the authors: By means of reference gene primer amplification, nucleated cell counts were estimated. TCRdb's table, derived via immunoSEQ multiplex PCR, lists solely in-frame clones and lacks some. V and J calls and clone size follow that table, whereas D and trimming were derived from the DNA. The sample consists of more than 85,000 clones, 88% of them appearing once. Trimming stripped 5 bases from V and 2 bases from J, with 12 bases between. The germline V gene encodes CDR1 MNHEY and CDR2 SVGAGI. This CDR3 is built from 14 residues. This receptor was obtained from a woman of 80 years or more with acute or convalescent COVID-19. The genes are TRBV6-5 and TRBJ1-1, with D unresolved. The specimen was peripheral blood. The CDR3 region has the DNA TGTGCCAGCAGTAACTACGGGGTTAACACTGAAGCTTTCTTT. Protein sequence: CASSNYGVNTEAFF.